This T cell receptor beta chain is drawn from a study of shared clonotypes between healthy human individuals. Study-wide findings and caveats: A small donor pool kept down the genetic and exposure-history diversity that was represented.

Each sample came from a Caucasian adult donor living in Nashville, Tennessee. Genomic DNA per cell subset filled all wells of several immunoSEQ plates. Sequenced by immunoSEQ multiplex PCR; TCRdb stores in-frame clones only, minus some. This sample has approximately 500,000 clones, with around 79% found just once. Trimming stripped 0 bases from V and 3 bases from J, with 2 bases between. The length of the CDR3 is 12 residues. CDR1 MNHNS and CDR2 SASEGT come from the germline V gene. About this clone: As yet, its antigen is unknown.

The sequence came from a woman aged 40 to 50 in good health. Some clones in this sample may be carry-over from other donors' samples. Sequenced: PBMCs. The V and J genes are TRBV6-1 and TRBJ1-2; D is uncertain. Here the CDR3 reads CASSEADYGYTF. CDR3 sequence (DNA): TGTGCCAGCAGTGAAGCAGACTATGGCTACACCTTC.